This record covers a single TCR beta chain. In the authors' methods: Estimated nucleated cell counts came from reference gene primer amplification. Method: immunoSEQ multiplex PCR; TCRdb's copy keeps in-frame clones and lacks some. The DNA was the basis for D and trimming; V, J and clone size are from that table. The table lists about 260,000 clones, roughly 90% of them singletons. There are 12 residues in the CDR3. Trimming cost V 5 bases and J 11 bases, with 13 bases left between them. Looked up from germline, CDR1 is SEHNR and CDR2 is FQNEAQ (reference sequence). The sample comes from a study of blood T cell repertoires in COVID-19. The overall study: PBMCs, B-cell-depleted T cells, or T cells were the source of the cDNA or gDNA that made up the material.

The clonotype comes from a man aged 60-69 years who had recovered from COVID-19. This rearrangement joins TRBV7-9 to TRBJ1-5; perhaps TRBD1 as D (5 bases). Specimen: peripheral blood. The CDR3 nucleotides read TGTGCCAGCAGCCCGCTGGGGGGGACCCAGCATTTT. Its translation is CASSPLGGTQHF.